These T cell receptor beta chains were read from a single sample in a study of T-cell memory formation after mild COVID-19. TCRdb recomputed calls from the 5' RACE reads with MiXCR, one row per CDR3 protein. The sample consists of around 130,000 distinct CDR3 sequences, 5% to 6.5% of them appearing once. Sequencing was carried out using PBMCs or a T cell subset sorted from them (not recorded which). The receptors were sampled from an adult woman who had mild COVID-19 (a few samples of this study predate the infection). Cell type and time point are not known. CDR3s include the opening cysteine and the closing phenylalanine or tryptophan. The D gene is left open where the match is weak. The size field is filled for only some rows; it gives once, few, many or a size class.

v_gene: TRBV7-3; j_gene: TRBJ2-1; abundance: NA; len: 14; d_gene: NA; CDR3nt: TGTGCCAGCAGCCCGAACAGGGAATCCAATGAGCAGTTCTTC; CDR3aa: CASSPNRESNEQFF
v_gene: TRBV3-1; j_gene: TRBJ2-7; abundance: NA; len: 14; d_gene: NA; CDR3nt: TGTGCCAGCAGCCCCTTCCTAGGGAGCTACGAGCAGTACTTC; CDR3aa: CASSPFLGSYEQYF
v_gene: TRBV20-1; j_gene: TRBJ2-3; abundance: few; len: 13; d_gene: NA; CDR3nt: TGCAGTGCCCCCGAAGCGGCCACAGATACGCAGTATTTT; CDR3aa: CSAPEAATDTQYF
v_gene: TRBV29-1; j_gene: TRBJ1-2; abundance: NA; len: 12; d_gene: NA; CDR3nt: TGCAGCGTTGAGGTCCCGGGCTATGGCTACACCTTC; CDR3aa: CSVEVPGYGYTF
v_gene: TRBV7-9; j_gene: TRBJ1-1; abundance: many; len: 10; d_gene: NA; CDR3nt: TGTGCCAGCAGCAATTTTTCAGCTTTCTTT; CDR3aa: CASSNFSAFF
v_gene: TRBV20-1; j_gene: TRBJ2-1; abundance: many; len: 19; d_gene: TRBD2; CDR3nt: TGCAGTGCTAGTCCGCCCAGTGGTAGCGGGAGGGGAAGTAGTTATGAGCAGTTCTTC; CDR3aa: CSASPPSGSGRGSSYEQFF
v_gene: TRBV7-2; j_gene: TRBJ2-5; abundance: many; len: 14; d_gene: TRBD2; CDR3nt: TGTGCCAGCAGGCGGGAGGTTTTGTTAGAGACCCAGTACTTC; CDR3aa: CASRREVLLETQYF
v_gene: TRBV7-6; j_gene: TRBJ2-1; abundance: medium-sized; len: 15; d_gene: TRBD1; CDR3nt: TGTGCCAGCAGCGTGGGACAGGTCTCCTACAATGAGCAGTTCTTC; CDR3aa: CASSVGQVSYNEQFF
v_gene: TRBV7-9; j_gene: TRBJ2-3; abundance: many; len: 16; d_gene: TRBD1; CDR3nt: TGTGCCAGCAGCCCGGGGACAGTCTATGGCACAGATACGCAGTATTTT; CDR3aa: CASSPGTVYGTDTQYF
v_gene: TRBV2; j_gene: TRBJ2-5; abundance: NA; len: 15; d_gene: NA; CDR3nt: TGTGCCAGCAGCTCTAGGAGGGGGGGCCAAGAGACCCAGTACTTC; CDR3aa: CASSSRRGGQETQYF
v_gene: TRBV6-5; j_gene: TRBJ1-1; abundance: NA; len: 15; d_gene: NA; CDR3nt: TGTGCCAGCCGATCTCCGGGACCCATGAACACTGAAGCTTTCTTT; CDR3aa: CASRSPGPMNTEAFF
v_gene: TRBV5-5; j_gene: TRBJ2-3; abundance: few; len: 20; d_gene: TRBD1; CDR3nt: TGTGCCAGCAGCGCTTCTCACACCTTCAGGACAGGGGGAGGCACAGATACGCAGTATTTT; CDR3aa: CASSASHTFRTGGGTDTQYF
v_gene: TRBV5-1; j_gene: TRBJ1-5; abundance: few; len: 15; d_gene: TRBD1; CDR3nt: TGCGCCAGCAGCCTACAGGGGTTTGGGAGTCAGCCCCAGCATTTT; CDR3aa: CASSLQGFGSQPQHF
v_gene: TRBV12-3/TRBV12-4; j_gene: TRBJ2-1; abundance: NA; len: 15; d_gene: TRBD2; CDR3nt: TGTGCCAGCAGTTTCGGGGGGGCCATTAACAATGAGCAGTTCTTC; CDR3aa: CASSFGGAINNEQFF
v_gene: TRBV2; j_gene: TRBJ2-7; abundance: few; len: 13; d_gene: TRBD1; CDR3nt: TGTGCCAGCAAGGACAGGGGGACCTACGAGCAGTACTTC; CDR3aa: CASKDRGTYEQYF
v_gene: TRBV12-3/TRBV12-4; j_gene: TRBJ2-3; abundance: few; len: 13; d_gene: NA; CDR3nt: TGTGCCAGCAGTTCACTTGGGGCGGATACGCAGTATTTT; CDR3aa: CASSSLGADTQYF
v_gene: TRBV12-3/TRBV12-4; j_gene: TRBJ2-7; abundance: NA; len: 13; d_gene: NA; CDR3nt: TGTGCCAGCAGTTTGGGGAAGTCCTACGAGCAGTACTTC; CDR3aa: CASSLGKSYEQYF
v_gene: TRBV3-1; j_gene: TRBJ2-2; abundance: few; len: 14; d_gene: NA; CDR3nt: TGTGCCAGCAGCCAAGGGTCGTATGGCGGGGAGCTGTTTTTT; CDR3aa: CASSQGSYGGELFF
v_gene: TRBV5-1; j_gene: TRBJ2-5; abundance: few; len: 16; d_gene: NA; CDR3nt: TGCGCCAGCAGCTTGGTGGCTCAGGGGCCAGGGGAGACCCAGTACTTC; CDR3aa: CASSLVAQGPGETQYF
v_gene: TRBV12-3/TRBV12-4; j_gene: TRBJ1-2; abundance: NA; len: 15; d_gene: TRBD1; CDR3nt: TGTGCCAGCACGAGTCTCCACAGGGGGGTCTATGGCTACACCTTC; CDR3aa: CASTSLHRGVYGYTF
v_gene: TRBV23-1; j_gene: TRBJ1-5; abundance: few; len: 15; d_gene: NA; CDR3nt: TGCGCCAGCAGTCATGTGACAGACCTCGGTCAGCCCCAGCATTTT; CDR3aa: CASSHVTDLGQPQHF
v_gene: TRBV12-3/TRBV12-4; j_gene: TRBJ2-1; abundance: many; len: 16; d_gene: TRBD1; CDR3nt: TGTGCCAGCAGTCCACGGACAGGGGGCTCCTACAATGAGCAGTTCTTC; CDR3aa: CASSPRTGGSYNEQFF
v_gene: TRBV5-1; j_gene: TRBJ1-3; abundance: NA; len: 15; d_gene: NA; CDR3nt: TGCGCCAGCAGCTTAAGGGCCAACTCTGGAAACACCATATATTTT; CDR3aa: CASSLRANSGNTIYF
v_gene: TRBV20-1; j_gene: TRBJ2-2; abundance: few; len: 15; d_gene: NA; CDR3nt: TGCAGTGCTAGAGAAAGGCAGGGGAACACCGGGGAGCTGTTTTTT; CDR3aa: CSARERQGNTGELFF
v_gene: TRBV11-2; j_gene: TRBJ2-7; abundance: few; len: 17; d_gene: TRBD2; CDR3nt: TGTGCCAGCAGCTCGCGGAAAAGACTAGCGGGGGGACCCCAGCAGTACTTC; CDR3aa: CASSSRKRLAGGPQQYF
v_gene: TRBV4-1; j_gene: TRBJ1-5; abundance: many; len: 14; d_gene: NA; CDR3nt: TGCGCCAGCAGCCAAGGTCCGTTAGGACAGCCCCAGCATTTT; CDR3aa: CASSQGPLGQPQHF
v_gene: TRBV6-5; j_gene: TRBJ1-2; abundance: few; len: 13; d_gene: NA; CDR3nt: TGTGCCAGCAGTTACGGCAGGGACTATGGCTACACCTTC; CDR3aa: CASSYGRDYGYTF
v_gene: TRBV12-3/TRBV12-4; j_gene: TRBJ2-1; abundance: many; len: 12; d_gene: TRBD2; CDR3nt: TGTGCCAGCGTAGGACTAGCGGGAGTGGAGTTCTTC; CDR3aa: CASVGLAGVEFF
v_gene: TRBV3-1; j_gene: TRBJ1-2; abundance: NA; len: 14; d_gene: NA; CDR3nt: TGTGCCAGCAGCCAAGGAACGGGGATTGGTGGCTACACCTTC; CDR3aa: CASSQGTGIGGYTF
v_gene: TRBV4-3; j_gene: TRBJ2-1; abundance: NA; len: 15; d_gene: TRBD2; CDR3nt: TGCGCCAGCAGCCAGGGACTAGCGGGAGTCGATGAGCAGTTCTTC; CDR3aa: CASSQGLAGVDEQFF
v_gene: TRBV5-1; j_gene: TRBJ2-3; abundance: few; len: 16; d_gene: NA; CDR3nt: TGCGCCAGCGTACTGTCCCCCGTCACTAGCACAGATACGCAGTATTTT; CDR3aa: CASVLSPVTSTDTQYF
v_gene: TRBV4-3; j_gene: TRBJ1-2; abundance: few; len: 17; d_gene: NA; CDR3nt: TGCGCCAGCAGCCAAGAACCCTTCAGGGACACTAACTATGGCTACACCTTC; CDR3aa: CASSQEPFRDTNYGYTF
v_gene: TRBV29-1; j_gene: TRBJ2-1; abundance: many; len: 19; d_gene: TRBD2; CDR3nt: TGCAGCGTGAAGCGGGAGGGCCCTCTCCGCACACGCTCCTACAATGAGCAGTTCTTC; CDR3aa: CSVKREGPLRTRSYNEQFF
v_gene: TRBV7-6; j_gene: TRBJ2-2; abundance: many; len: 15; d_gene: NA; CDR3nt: TGTGCCAGCAGCTTAATAGATGCGGGTACCGGGGAGCTGTTTTTT; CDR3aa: CASSLIDAGTGELFF
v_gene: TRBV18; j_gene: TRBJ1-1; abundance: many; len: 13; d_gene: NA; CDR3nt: TGTGCCAGCTCCCTCGGACTGAACACTGAAGCTTTCTTT; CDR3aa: CASSLGLNTEAFF
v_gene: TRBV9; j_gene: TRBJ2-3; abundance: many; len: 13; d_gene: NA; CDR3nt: TGTGCCAGCAGCGGCGGGGTTTCAGATACGCAGTATTTT; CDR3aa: CASSGGVSDTQYF
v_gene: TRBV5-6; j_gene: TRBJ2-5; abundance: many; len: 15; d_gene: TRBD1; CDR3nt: TGTGCCAGCAGCTTATGGACAGGGTTTCAAGAGACCCAGTACTTC; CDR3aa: CASSLWTGFQETQYF
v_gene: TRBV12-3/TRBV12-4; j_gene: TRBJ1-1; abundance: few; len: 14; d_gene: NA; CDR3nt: TGTGCCAGCAGTCCCCAGGGCCGGAACACTGAAGCTTTCTTT; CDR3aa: CASSPQGRNTEAFF
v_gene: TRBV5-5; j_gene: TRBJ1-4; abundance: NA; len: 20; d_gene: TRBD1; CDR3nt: TGTGCCAGCAGCTCGGGGTGGGGACAGGAGACTTACGGAACTAATGAAAAACTGTTTTTT; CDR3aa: CASSSGWGQETYGTNEKLFF
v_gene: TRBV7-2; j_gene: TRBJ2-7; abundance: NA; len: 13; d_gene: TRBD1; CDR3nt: TGTGCCAGCAGCTTTTCAAACAGGGGTGTTCCGTACTTC; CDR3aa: CASSFSNRGVPYF
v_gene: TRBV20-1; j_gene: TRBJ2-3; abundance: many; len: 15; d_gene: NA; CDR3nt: TGCAGTGCTGCCCCCCACGGCCGGGGCACAGATACGCAGTATTTT; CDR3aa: CSAAPHGRGTDTQYF
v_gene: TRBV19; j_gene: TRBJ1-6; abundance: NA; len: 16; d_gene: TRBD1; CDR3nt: TGTGCCAGTAGTATTTGGGGGACAGGGGGTATTTCACCCCTCCACTTT; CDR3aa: CASSIWGTGGISPLHF
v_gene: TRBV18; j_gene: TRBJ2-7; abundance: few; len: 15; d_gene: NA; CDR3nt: TGTGCCAGCTCACCACGGATGTCAGGCTCCTACGAGCAGTACTTC; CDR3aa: CASSPRMSGSYEQYF
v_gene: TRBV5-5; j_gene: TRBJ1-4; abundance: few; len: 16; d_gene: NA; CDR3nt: TGTGCCAGCAGCACCCTTTTGTCTGGGACTAATGAAAAACTGTTTTTT; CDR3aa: CASSTLLSGTNEKLFF
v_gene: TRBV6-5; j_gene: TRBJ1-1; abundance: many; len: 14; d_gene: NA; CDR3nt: TGTGCCAGTCGCCGGGTGACCATGAACACTGAAGCTTTCTTT; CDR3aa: CASRRVTMNTEAFF